This is a list of T cell receptor beta chains from one sample in a study of blood T cell repertoires in COVID-19. Measured with immunoSEQ multiplex PCR; TCRdb has only the in-frame clones, and not every one. Among tens of thousands of clones listed, roughly 82% were seen once. Input material: peripheral blood. Receptors were obtained from a woman aged 55 to 70 with acute or convalescent COVID-19. The CDR3 runs from the conserved cysteine through the conserved F or W. A D gene is named only where the DNA matches it firmly. Rows may omit the clone size; those that give it use once, few, many or a size class.

v_gene	j_gene	d_gene	len	abundance	CDR3nt	CDR3aa
TRBV27	TRBJ2-2	TRBD1	18	NA	TGTGCCAGCAGTTCACCGACAGGGGGGCTGAGAGACACCGGGGAGCTGTTTTTT	CASSSPTGGLRDTGELFF
TRBV5-1	TRBJ2-1	TRBD2	16	NA	TGCGCCAGCAGCCCAGGCGGGACTAGCGGGGTCGATGAGCAGTTCTTC	CASSPGGTSGVDEQFF
TRBV30	TRBJ2-3	TRBD2	14	NA	TGTGCCTGGAGTGTGACCCGAGCGGGGGATACGCAGTATTTT	CAWSVTRAGDTQYF
TRBV27	TRBJ2-3	TRBD2	14	NA	TGTGCCAGCGGCTGGGGGGGGACTTCAGATACGCAGTATTTT	CASGWGGTSDTQYF
TRBV7-3	TRBJ2-2	NA	12	NA	TGTGCCAGCAGCCCCCCATCAGGGGAGCTGTTTTTT	CASSPPSGELFF
TRBV28	TRBJ1-6	TRBD1	17	NA	TGTGCCAGCAGTCGTCCCGGGACAGGGGGCGCAGGACCACCCCTCCACTTT	CASSRPGTGGAGPPLHF
TRBV7-2	TRBJ2-3	TRBD1	16	NA	TGTGCCAGCAGCTTCCACGGGACAGGTCGCACAGATACGCAGTATTTT	CASSFHGTGRTDTQYF
TRBV11-2	TRBJ1-1	NA	14	NA	TGTGCCAGCAGCCCAAACTCGATGAACACTGAAGCTTTCTTT	CASSPNSMNTEAFF
TRBV20-1	TRBJ1-6	TRBD1	16	NA	TGCAGTGCCAGTCAGGGGGACGGCTCCTATAATTCACCCCTCCACTTT	CSASQGDGSYNSPLHF
TRBV6-5	TRBJ2-2	NA	15	NA	TGTGCCAGCTGGGCCCGTCAGAAGAACACCGGGGAGCTGTTTTTT	CASWARQKNTGELFF
TRBV29-1	TRBJ1-1	NA	12	NA	TGCAGCGTTGTACTTACGGGGACTGAAGCTTTCTTT	CSVVLTGTEAFF
TRBV11-1	TRBJ2-7	TRBD1	16	NA	TGTGCCAGCAGCTCATTCAACAGGGGTTTAACCTACGAGCAGTACTTC	CASSSFNRGLTYEQYF
TRBV5-6	TRBJ1-5	TRBD1	13	NA	TGTGCCAGCAGCGCGGACAGGGGAGGACCCCAGCATTTT	CASSADRGGPQHF
TRBV13	TRBJ2-1	TRBD2	20	NA	TGTGCCAGCAGCTTATTGGTGACTAGCGGACTCCAGTCGGCCTACAATGAGCAGTTCTTC	CASSLLVTSGLQSAYNEQFF
TRBV3-1/TRBV3-2	TRBJ1-1	NA	15	once	TGTGCCAGCAGCCAAGATTCGCCGGTTTGGAGTGAAGCTTTCTTT	CASSQDSPVWSEAFF
TRBV3-1/TRBV3-2	TRBJ1-6	NA	14	NA	TGTGCCAGCAGCCAACCACAGACTAATTCACCCCTCCACTTT	CASSQPQTNSPLHF
TRBV18	TRBJ1-1	TRBD1	13	NA	TGTGCCAGCTCAGGACAGGGATCCACTGAAGCTTTCTTT	CASSGQGSTEAFF
TRBV19	TRBJ2-1	TRBD2	16	NA	TGTGCCAGTAGTATGGAAGCGGGAGTCTCCTACAATGAGCAGTTCTTC	CASSMEAGVSYNEQFF
TRBV5-1	TRBJ1-3	TRBD1	19	NA	TGCGCCAGCAGCTCCGGGACAGGGGGATCGTTGTCGGCTGGAAACACCATATATTTT	CASSSGTGGSLSAGNTIYF
TRBV9	TRBJ1-2	TRBD1	15	NA	TGTGCCAGCAGGAAAGGTCCAGGGGGTGACTATGGCTACACCTTC	CASRKGPGGDYGYTF
TRBV11-1	TRBJ2-1	TRBD1	16	NA	TGTGCCAGCAGACCTAAAAAACAGGGGGCGTATAATGAGCAGTTCTTC	CASRPKKQGAYNEQFF
TRBV21-1	TRBJ2-5	NA	14	NA	TGTGCCAGCAGCAAAAAGGACTACCAAGAGACCCAGTACTTC	CASSKKDYQETQYF
TRBV27	TRBJ1-3	NA	11	NA	TGTGCCAGCAGTTCGGGAAACACCATATATTTT	CASSSGNTIYF
TRBV5-6	TRBJ1-5	TRBD1	17	NA	TGTGCCAGCAGCTTGGCCGGGACAGCGTCCTTCAATCAGCCCCAGCATTTT	CASSLAGTASFNQPQHF
TRBV9	TRBJ2-1	NA	18	NA	TGTGCCAGCAGCGTAGTCCCACAGGGCAGAAGTAGGGTCGATGAGCAGTTCTTC	CASSVVPQGRSRVDEQFF
TRBV6-1	TRBJ2-7	NA	12	NA	TGTGCCAGCAGTGAACGCCGGAGCGAGCAGTACTTC	CASSERRSEQYF
TRBV30	TRBJ2-1	TRBD2	16	once	TGTGCCTGGAGTGTGTGGGGGGCTAGCGGGAGCCATGAGCAGTTCTTC	CAWSVWGASGSHEQFF
TRBV11-2	TRBJ2-2	NA	12	NA	TGTGCCAGCAGCCTCCCCTCCGGGGAGCTGTTTTTT	CASSLPSGELFF
TRBV9	TRBJ1-6	TRBD1	15	NA	TGTGCCAGCAGCCCCCGGACAGGGGGTGGCTCACCCCTCCACTTT	CASSPRTGGGSPLHF
TRBV5-1	TRBJ2-7	TRBD2	15	NA	TGCGCCAGCAGCCTACGACTAGCGGCCCCCTACGAGCAGTACTTC	CASSLRLAAPYEQYF
TRBV9	TRBJ1-6	TRBD1	15	NA	TGTGCCAGCAGCGTAGGTGGGACAGCTAATTCACCCCTCCACTTT	CASSVGGTANSPLHF